This is a list of T cell receptor beta chains from one sample in a study of response to subunit inactivated influenza vaccine. TCRdb re-analysed the RT-PCR reads in MiXCR, keeping a single row per CDR3 protein. This table has roughly 520,000 distinct CDR3 sequences, around 25% appearing once. The input for sequencing was CD4+ T cells sorted from PBMCs, taken roughly 5 days after vaccination. The receptors shown here come from a man in his forties or fifties who received an inactivated influenza vaccine. CDR3s leave out the opening cysteine and the closing phenylalanine or tryptophan. Not every row has a clone size; where given, it reads once, few, many or a size class.

clone_size: -
v_call: TRBV15
j_call: TRBJ2-3
cdr3_aa: ATSRDQSRTGATDTQY

clone_size: -
v_call: TRBV19
j_call: TRBJ2-6
cdr3_aa: ASSPDRAGANVLT

clone_size: few
v_call: TRBV6-1
j_call: TRBJ2-1
cdr3_aa: ASSSTIRGNNEQF

clone_size: -
v_call: TRBV5-6
j_call: TRBJ2-3
cdr3_aa: ASSWGLPDSTDTQY

clone_size: few
v_call: TRBV24-1
j_call: TRBJ2-3
cdr3_aa: ATSEPGIGTDTQY

clone_size: -
v_call: TRBV4-3
j_call: TRBJ2-5
cdr3_aa: ASSQHTEETQY

clone_size: -
v_call: TRBV20-1
j_call: TRBJ2-1
cdr3_aa: SPVGLLNEQF

clone_size: -
v_call: TRBV5-8
j_call: TRBJ2-1
cdr3_aa: ASSGRGYKANEQF

clone_size: -
v_call: TRBV12-3/TRBV12-4
j_call: TRBJ2-7
cdr3_aa: ASSSRLAGGKIYEQY

clone_size: -
v_call: TRBV5-1
j_call: TRBJ1-6
cdr3_aa: ASSLAGQGSPLH

clone_size: -
v_call: TRBV20-1
j_call: TRBJ2-7
cdr3_aa: SARFGRDLPYEQY

clone_size: -
v_call: TRBV5-4
j_call: TRBJ2-1
cdr3_aa: ASSLRLAGGRWTYNEQF

clone_size: -
v_call: TRBV20-1
j_call: TRBJ2-5
cdr3_aa: SGGGAETQY

clone_size: -
v_call: TRBV7-9
j_call: TRBJ2-5
cdr3_aa: ASSLRDSQETQY

clone_size: -
v_call: TRBV5-1
j_call: TRBJ2-7
cdr3_aa: ASSLDGQNYEQY

clone_size: -
v_call: TRBV7-9
j_call: TRBJ2-3
cdr3_aa: ASSFDIGTSTDTQY

clone_size: few
v_call: TRBV15
j_call: TRBJ2-1
cdr3_aa: ATSSDRGAYNEQF

clone_size: -
v_call: TRBV11-1
j_call: TRBJ2-7
cdr3_aa: ASSLGLAGQSSYEQY

clone_size: -
v_call: TRBV6-5
j_call: TRBJ2-4
cdr3_aa: ASSYSAPWTRVGNIQY

clone_size: -
v_call: TRBV12-3/TRBV12-4
j_call: TRBJ1-1
cdr3_aa: ASGRGVVGEAF

clone_size: -
v_call: TRBV13
j_call: TRBJ2-5
cdr3_aa: ATKRVGETQY

clone_size: few
v_call: TRBV20-1
j_call: TRBJ2-1
cdr3_aa: SASSGRTLAEQF